This TCR beta chain was profiled in a study of long-term antiretroviral therapy in people with HIV. Study-wide points: The range of CDR3 lengths in HIV repertoires proved narrower than that found in controls. Clonotypes expanded prior to ART showed repertoire dominance at all sampled time points.

This CDR3 is 14 amino acids long. The germline V gene encodes CDR1 LNHDA and CDR2 SQIVND (reference sequence). With 8 bases removed from V and 0 bases from J, the gap between germline ends came to 8 bases. Running of the v3.0 immunoSEQ assay took place at survey level. Sequencing set out to capture roughly 35,000-50,000 T-cell genomes per sample. The protocol was immunoSEQ multiplex PCR, while the TCRdb copy is restricted to in-frame clones and leaves out a portion. The sample includes around 35,000 clones, around 80% of them seen just once. A remark on this clone: Antigen specificity is unknown.

This clonotype was obtained from a woman in her 50s with HIV. The specimen comprised unsorted PBMCs, sampled 3.1 years after starting antiretroviral therapy. The rearrangement uses TRBV19 and TRBJ2-6; no definite D call. CDR3 amino acids: CASLSHSGANVLTF. The CDR3 DNA reads TGTGCCAGTCTTAGTCACTCTGGGGCCAACGTCCTGACTTTC.